The entry below describes one TCR beta chain. This specimen comes from a study of response to subunit inactivated influenza vaccine. Germline V gives CDR1 MGHRA, CDR2 YSYEKL. The CDR3 sequence is 15 residues long. Deletions cut 8 bases from V and 10 bases from J, with 24 bases between. MiXCR was run by TCRdb on the RT-PCR reads, yielding one entry per CDR3 protein. The sample has 500,000 to 650,000 distinct CDR3 sequences, 7.6% seen once. The material sequenced was PBMCs from blood, taken roughly 24 months after vaccination. The V and J genes are TRBV4-1 and TRBJ2-1; maybe TRBD2 (5 bases). This TCR came from a man between 50 and 75 years old who received an inactivated influenza vaccine. Here the CDR3 reads CASGSYFPSGREQFF. CDR3 coding DNA: TGCGCCAGCGGATCATACTTCCCGAGCGGACGAGAGCAGTTCTTC.